These T cell receptor beta chains were read from a single sample in a study of OX40 agonist ivuxolimab in advanced cancers. TCRdb's table, derived via immunoSEQ multiplex PCR, lists solely in-frame clones and lacks some. The sample has fewer than 25,000 clones; about 87% are singletons. The input for sequencing was CD4+ or CD8+ T cells sorted from blood, taken in a trial of the OX40 agonist ivuxolimab. The receptor set was obtained from an adult with an advanced solid tumor such as melanoma, head and neck, liver or kidney cancer. Each CDR3 is given with its conserved first and last residue. The order of the fields is D gene, J gene, clone size, V gene, CDR3 DNA, CDR3 protein. A D gene is named only where the DNA matches it firmly. Clone sizes are given selectively: once, few, many, or a class where the clone is expanded.

. TRBJ2-7 . TRBV12-5 TGTGCTAGTGGTTTAACAGGGTTCTACGAGCAGTACTTC CASGLTGFYEQYF
. TRBJ2-6 . TRBV9 TGTGCCAGCAGCGGCTTATCTGGGGCCAACGTCCTGACTTTC CASSGLSGANVLTF
. TRBJ2-2 . TRBV7-9 TGTGCCAGCAGCTTAGGACAGAACACCGGGGAGCTGTTTTTT CASSLGQNTGELFF
. TRBJ1-3 . TRBV18 TGTGCCAGCTCACCAGGAGGGTATCTTGGAAACACCATATATTTT CASSPGGYLGNTIYF
. TRBJ2-1 . TRBV5-1 TGCGCCAGCAGACCTACTAGTGTCTACAATGAGCAGTTCTTC CASRPTSVYNEQFF
. TRBJ1-3 . TRBV6-5 TGTGCCAGCAGTCGAGGGAACACTGGAAACACCATATATTTT CASSRGNTGNTIYF
TRBD1 TRBJ2-7 . TRBV19 TGTGCCAGTAGTCTCCGGGACAGGGGGATCTACGAGCAGTACTTC CASSLRDRGIYEQYF
. TRBJ1-2 few TRBV12-5 TGTGCTAGTGGTTTGGGGGCATTAGGCTATGGCTACACCTTC CASGLGALGYGYTF
. TRBJ2-7 . TRBV6-9 TGTGCCAGCAGTGACGAGGGTGAGCAGTACTTC CASSDEGEQYF
. TRBJ2-7 few TRBV18 TGTGCCAGCTCACAACAGGGTGGTTACGAGCAGTACTTC CASSQQGGYEQYF
TRBD2 TRBJ2-3 once TRBV11-3 TGTGCCAGCAGCCCGACTAGCGGGGCAGATACGCAGTATTTT CASSPTSGADTQYF
TRBD2 TRBJ2-7 . TRBV7-8 TGTGCCAGCAGCCCCCCCCATCTACTAGCGGGAGGGCCCATCGGAATCCAGTTC CASSPPHLLAGGPIGIQF